The 5 T cell receptor beta chains below were found in one sample sequenced in a study of blood T cell repertoires in COVID-19. TCRdb's table, derived via immunoSEQ multiplex PCR, lists solely in-frame clones and lacks some. The sample has 200,000 to 250,000 clones; 70% to 90% are singletons. Source material: peripheral blood. These receptor sequences come from a man aged 35-49 years with acute or convalescent COVID-19.

The J gene is TRBJ1-3, the V gene TRBV7-9; no clear D. Germline V gene sequence: CDR1 SEHNR, CDR2 FQNEAQ (reference sequence). The CDR3 length is 14 residues. Trimming shortened V by 5 bases and J by 0 bases, and 8 bases separated the two germline ends. CDR3 region: CASSPQASGNTIYF. In DNA form, the CDR3 reads TGTGCCAGCAGCCCCCAGGCCTCTGGAAACACCATATATTTT.

The V and J genes are TRBV7-9 and TRBJ1-2; a weak D match, TRBD1 (6 bases). Trimming removed 5 bases at V and 8 bases at J, with 12 bases between. This CDR3 is built from 12 residues. Germline assignment: CDR1 SEHNR and CDR2 FQNEAQ (reference sequence). This CDR3 reads CASSIDQGGYTF. The CDR3 nucleotides read TGTGCCAGCAGCATCGACCAGGGGGGCTACACCTTC.

The chain couples TRBV7-9 to TRBJ1-1, with 7 positions matching TRBD1. V dropped 5 bases and J dropped 0; count of bases not matched to a gene: 3. Germline-derived CDR1 and CDR2 are SEHNR and FQNEAQ (reference sequence). CDR3 length: 14 amino acids. The CDR3 protein is CASSDGTVNTEAFF. DNA of the CDR3: TGTGCCAGCAGCGACGGGACAGTGAACACTGAAGCTTTCTTT.

The chain links TRBV13 to TRBJ1-4; possibly TRBD1 for D (6 bases). CDR1 is PRHDT and CDR2 is FYEKMQ in the germline V gene (reference sequence). Between the trimmed V and J ends, which lost 6 bases and 6 bases, there was a span of 20 bases. This CDR3 spans 16 amino acids. The CDR3 is CASRLRGTGKDEKLFF. The CDR3 DNA follows: TGTGCCAGCAGGCTCAGGGGAACAGGAAAGGATGAAAAACTGTTTTTT. Full variable domain (missing parts from reference TRBV13 and TRBJ1-4): AAGVIQSPRHLIKEKRETATLKCYPIPRHDTVYWYQQGPGQDPQFLISFYEKMQSDKGSIPDRFSAQQFSDYHSELNMSSLELGDSALYFCASRLRGTGKDEKLFFGSGTQLSVL.

The chain couples TRBV19 to TRBJ1-1; D is undetermined. The CDR3 has 15 amino acids. Per germline, CDR1 LNHDA and CDR2 SQIVND (reference sequence). V was shortened by 0 bases and J by 0 bases, with 8 bases between the two germline ends. This chain's CDR3 is CASSIEHTLNTEAFF. The CDR3 DNA reads as TGTGCCAGTAGTATAGAGCACACCTTGAACACTGAAGCTTTCTTT. The variable domain in full, completed from reference TRBV19 and TRBJ1-1, reads DGGITQSPKYLFRKEGQNVTLSCEQNLNHDAMYWYRQDPGQGLRLIYYSQIVNDFQKGDIAEGYSVSREKKESFPLTVTSAQKNPTAFYLCASSIEHTLNTEAFFGQGTRLTVV.